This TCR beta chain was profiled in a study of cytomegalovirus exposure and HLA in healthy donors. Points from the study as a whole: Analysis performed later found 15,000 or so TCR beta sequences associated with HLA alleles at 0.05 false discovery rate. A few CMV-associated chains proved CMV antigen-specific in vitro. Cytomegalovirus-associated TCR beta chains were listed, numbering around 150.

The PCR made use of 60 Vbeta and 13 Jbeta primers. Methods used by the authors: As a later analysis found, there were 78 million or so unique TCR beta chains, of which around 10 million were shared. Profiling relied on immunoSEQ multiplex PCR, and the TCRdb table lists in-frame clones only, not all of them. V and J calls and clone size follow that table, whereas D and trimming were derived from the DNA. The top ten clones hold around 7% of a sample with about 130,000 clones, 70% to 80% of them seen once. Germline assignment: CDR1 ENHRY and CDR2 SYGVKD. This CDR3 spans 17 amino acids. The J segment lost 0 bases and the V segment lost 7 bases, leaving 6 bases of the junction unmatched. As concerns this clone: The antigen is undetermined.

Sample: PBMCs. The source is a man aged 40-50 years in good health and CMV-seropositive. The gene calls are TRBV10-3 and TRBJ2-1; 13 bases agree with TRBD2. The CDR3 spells CAIKATSGGSSYNEQFF. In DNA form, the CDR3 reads TGTGCCATCAAGGCGACTAGCGGGGGGAGCTCCTACAATGAGCAGTTCTTC.